The T cell receptor beta chain described here comes from a study of shared clonotypes between healthy human individuals. Study findings and constraints: Sequencing depth was predicted to influence how clonotypes are shared among donors.

About this clone itself: Its antigen remains unknown.

Here immunoSEQ multiplex PCR was the method, and the copy in TCRdb shows in-frame clones only, minus some. Of roughly 510,000 clones detected, approximately 79% appear once; the ten largest clones hold approximately 12%. CDR3 size: 15 residues. Germline values: CDR1 LNHDA, CDR2 SQIVND (reference sequence). V was cut by 1 base and J by 6 bases, with 15 bases left in between. The chain recombines TRBV19 with TRBJ1-2, with D possibly matching TRBD1 (6 bases). Sequenced: PBMCs. This TCR came from a woman between 40 and 50 years old in good health. Some clones in this sample may be carry-over from other donors' samples. As DNA, the CDR3 is TGTGCCAGTAGTATAGCCCCGGGGGGCTCGGATGGCTACACCTTC. Encoded protein: CASSIAPGGSDGYTF.